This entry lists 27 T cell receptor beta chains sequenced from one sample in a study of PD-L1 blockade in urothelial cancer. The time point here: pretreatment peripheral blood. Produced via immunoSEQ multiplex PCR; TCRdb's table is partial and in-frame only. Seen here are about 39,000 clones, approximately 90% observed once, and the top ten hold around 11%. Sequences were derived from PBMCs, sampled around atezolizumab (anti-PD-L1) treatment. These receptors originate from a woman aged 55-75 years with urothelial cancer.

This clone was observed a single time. DNA of the CDR3: TGTGCCAGTAGTTCGACAGGGTCCTTAAACAATGAGCAGTTCTTC. Translation: CASSSTGSLNNEQFF. The chain joins TRBV19 to TRBJ2-1, with 7 positions matching TRBD1. The CDR3 extends over 15 amino acids. V shed 5 bases, J shed 5 bases, and the junction held 9 bases outside the gene matches. Germline V gene sequence: CDR1 LNHDA, CDR2 SQIVND (reference sequence).

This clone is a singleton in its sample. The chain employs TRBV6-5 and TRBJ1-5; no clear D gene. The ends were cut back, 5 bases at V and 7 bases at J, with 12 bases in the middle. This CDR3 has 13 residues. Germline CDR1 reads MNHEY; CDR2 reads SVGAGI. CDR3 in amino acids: CASSLSDGQPQHF. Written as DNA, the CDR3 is TGTGCCAGCAGTCTCAGCGACGGACAGCCCCAGCATTTT.

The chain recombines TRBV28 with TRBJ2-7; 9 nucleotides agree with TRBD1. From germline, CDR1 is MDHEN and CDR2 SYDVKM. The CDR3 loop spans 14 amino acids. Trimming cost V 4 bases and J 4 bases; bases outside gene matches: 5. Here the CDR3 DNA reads TGTGCCAGCAGTTGGGGGACAGGGAGGTACGAGCAGTACTTC. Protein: CASSWGTGRYEQYF. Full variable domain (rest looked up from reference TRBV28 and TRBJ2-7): DVKVTQSSRYLVKRTGEKVFLECVQDMDHENMFWYRQDPGLGLRLIYFSYDVKMKEKGDIPEGYSVSREKKERFSLILESASTNQTSMYLCASSWGTGRYEQYFGPGTRLTVT.

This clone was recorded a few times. The CDR3: CASRSTGGPTDTQYF. DNA for the CDR3: TGTGCCAGCAGGAGCACAGGGGGCCCGACAGATACGCAGTATTTT. This chain uses TRBV2 with TRBJ2-3, with 9 bases aligning to TRBD1. Trimming took 6 bases from V and 3 from J; bases not matched to a gene: 7. Germline CDR1 is SNHLY and CDR2 is FYNNEI. The CDR3 runs 15 residues.

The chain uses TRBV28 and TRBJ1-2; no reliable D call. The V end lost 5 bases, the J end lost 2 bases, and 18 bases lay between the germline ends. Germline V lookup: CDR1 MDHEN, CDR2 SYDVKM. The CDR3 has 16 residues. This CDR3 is CASSPPGYMSNYGYTF. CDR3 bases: TGTGCCAGCAGTCCCCCGGGATATATGAGCAACTATGGCTACACCTTC.

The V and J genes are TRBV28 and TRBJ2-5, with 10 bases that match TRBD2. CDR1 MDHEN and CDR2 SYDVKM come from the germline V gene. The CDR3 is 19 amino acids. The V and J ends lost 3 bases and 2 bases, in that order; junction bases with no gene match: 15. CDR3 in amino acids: CASSFIRLGVAGGQETQYF. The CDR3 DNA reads TGTGCCAGCAGTTTTATTAGGCTCGGGGTAGCGGGAGGTCAAGAGACCCAGTACTTC.

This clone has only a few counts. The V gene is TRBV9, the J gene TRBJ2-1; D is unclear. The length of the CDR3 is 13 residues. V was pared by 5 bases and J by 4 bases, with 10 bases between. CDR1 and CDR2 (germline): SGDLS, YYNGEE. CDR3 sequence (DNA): TGTGCCAGCAGTGTTGGAGCTTACAATGAGCAGTTCTTC. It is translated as CASSVGAYNEQFF.

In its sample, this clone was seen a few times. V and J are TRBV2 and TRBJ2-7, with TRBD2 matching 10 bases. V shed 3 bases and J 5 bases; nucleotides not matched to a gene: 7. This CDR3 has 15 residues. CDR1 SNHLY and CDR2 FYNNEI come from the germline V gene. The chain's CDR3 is CASSELAGVPNEQYF. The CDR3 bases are TGTGCCAGCAGTGAGCTAGCGGGAGTCCCCAACGAGCAGTACTTC.

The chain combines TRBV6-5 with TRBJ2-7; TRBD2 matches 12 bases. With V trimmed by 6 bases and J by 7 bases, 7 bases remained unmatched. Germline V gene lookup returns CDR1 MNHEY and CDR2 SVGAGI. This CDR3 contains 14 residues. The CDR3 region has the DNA TGTGCCAGCAGCCTGGGACTAGCGGGCATAGAGCAGTACTTC. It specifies CASSLGLAGIEQYF.

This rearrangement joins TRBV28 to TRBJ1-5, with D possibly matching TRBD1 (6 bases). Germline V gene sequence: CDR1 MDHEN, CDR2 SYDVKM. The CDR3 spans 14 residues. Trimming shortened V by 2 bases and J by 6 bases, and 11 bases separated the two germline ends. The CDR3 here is CASSLAQGAQPQHF. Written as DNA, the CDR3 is TGTGCCAGCAGTTTAGCACAGGGAGCTCAGCCCCAGCATTTT. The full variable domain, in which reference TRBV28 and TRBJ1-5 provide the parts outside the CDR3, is DVKVTQSSRYLVKRTGEKVFLECVQDMDHENMFWYRQDPGLGLRLIYFSYDVKMKEKGDIPEGYSVSREKKERFSLILESASTNQTSMYLCASSLAQGAQPQHFGDGTRLSIL.

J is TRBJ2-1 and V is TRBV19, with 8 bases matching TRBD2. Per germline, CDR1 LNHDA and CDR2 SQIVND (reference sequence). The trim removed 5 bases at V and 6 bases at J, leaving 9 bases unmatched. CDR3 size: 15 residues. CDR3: CASSWGLAGTNEQFF. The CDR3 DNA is TGTGCCAGTAGTTGGGGCCTAGCGGGTACCAATGAGCAGTTCTTC. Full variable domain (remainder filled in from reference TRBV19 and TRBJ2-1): DGGITQSPKYLFRKEGQNVTLSCEQNLNHDAMYWYRQDPGQGLRLIYYSQIVNDFQKGDIAEGYSVSREKKESFPLTVTSAQKNPTAFYLCASSWGLAGTNEQFFGPGTRLTVL.

The CDR3 sequence is CAWSVDSEPGEQYF. The CDR3 DNA is TGTGCCTGGAGTGTGGATAGCGAGCCCGGCGAGCAGTACTTC. The chain links TRBV30 to TRBJ2-7, with a possible D match to TRBD2 (5 bases). Germline assignment: CDR1 GTSNPN and CDR2 SVGIG (reference sequence). CDR3 length equals 14 residues. Trimming pared 0 bases from V and 6 bases from J, leaving 15 bases between.

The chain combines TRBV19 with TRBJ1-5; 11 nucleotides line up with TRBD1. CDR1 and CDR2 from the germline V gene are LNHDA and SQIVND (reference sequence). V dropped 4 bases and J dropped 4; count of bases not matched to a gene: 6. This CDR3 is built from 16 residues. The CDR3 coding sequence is TGTGCCAGTAGTACCTACGGACAGGGGGCGAATCAGCCCCAGCATTTT. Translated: CASSTYGQGANQPQHF.

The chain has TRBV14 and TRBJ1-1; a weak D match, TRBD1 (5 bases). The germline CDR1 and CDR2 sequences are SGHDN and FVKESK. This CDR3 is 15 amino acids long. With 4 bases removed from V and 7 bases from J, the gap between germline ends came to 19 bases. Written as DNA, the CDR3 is TGTGCCAGCAGCCGCCGGGAGGGGCAGGGCGGTGAAGCTTTCTTT. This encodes CASSRREGQGGEAFF. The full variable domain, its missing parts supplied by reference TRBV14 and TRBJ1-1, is EAGVTQFPSHSVIEKGQTVTLRCDPISGHDNLYWYRRVMGKEIKFLLHFVKESKQDESGMPNNRFLAERTGGTYSTLKVQPAELEDSGVYFCASSRREGQGGEAFFGQGTRLTVV.

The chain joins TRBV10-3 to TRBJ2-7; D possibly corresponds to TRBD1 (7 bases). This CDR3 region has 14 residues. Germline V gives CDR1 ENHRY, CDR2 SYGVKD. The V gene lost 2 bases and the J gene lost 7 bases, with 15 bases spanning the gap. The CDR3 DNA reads TGTGCCATCAGTGAGACAGGGGAGGCGGGGGAGCAGTACTTC. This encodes CAISETGEAGEQYF.

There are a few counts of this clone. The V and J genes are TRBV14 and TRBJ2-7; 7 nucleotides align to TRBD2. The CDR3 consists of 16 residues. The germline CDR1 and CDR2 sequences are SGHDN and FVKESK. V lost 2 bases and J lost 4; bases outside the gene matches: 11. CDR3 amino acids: CASSQLIGTIQYEQYF. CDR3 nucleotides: TGTGCCAGCAGCCAACTTATCGGGACTATCCAATACGAGCAGTACTTC.

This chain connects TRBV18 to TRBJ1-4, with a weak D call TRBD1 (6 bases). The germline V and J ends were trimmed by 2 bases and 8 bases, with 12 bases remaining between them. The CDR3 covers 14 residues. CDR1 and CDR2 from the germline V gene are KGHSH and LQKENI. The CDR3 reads CASSPSHREEKLFF. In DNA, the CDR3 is TGTGCCAGCTCACCATCCCACAGGGAAGAAAAACTGTTTTTT.

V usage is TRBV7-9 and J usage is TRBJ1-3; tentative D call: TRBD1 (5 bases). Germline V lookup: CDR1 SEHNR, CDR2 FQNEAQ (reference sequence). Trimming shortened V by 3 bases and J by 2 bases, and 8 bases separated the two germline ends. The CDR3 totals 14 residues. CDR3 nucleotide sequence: TGTGCCAGCAGCTTCTCCAGGGCTGGAAACACCATATATTTT. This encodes CASSFSRAGNTIYF.

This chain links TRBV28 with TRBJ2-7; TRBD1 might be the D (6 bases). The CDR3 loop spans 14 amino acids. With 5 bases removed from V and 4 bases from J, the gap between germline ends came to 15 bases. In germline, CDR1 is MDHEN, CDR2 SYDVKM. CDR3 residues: CASSDGQSAYEQYF. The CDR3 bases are TGTGCCAGCAGTGATGGACAGTCGGCATACGAGCAGTACTTC.

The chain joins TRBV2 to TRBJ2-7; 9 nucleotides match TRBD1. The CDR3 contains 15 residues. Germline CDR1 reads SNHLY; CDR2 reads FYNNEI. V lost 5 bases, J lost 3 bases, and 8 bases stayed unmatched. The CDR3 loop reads CASSIRDRENYEQYF. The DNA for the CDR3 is TGTGCCAGCAGTATCCGGGACAGGGAAAACTACGAGCAGTACTTC.

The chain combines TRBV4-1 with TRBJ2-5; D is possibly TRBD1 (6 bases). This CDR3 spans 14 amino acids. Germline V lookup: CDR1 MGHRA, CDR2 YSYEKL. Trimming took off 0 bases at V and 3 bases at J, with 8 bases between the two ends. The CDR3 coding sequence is TGCGCCAGCAGCCAAGAGGCAGGGGAAGAGACCCAGTACTTC. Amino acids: CASSQEAGEETQYF.

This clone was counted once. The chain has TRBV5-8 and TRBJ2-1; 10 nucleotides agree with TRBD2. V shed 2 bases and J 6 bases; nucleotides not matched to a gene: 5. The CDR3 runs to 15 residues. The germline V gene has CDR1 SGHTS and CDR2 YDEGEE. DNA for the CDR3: TGTGCCAGCAGCTTAGTTAGCGGGAGGAGCAATGAGCAGTTCTTC. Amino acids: CASSLVSGRSNEQFF.

CDR3 DNA sequence: TGTGCCAGCAGCTTAGCGCTACAGTTCAGCCCTGAAGCTTTCTTT. It is translated as CASSLALQFSPEAFF. The chain recombines TRBV7-8 with TRBJ1-1; D is undetermined. V was clipped by 0 bases and J by 6 bases, with 14 bases between them. Germline assignment: CDR1 SGHVS and CDR2 FQNEAQ. This CDR3 comprises 15 residues. Based on the CDR3 plus reference TRBV7-8 and TRBJ1-1, the full variable domain is GAGVSQSPRYKVAKRGQDVALRCDPISGHVSLFWYQQALGQGPEFLTYFQNEAQLDKSGLPSDRFFAERPEGSVSTLKIQRTQQEDSAVYLCASSLALQFSPEAFFGQGTRLTVV.

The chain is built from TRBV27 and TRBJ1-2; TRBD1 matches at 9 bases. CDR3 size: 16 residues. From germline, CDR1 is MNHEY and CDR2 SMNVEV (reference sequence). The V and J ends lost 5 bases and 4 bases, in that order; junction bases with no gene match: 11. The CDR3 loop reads CASSPGTGSPGYGYTF. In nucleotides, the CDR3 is TGTGCCAGCAGTCCCGGGACAGGGAGTCCGGGCTATGGCTACACCTTC.

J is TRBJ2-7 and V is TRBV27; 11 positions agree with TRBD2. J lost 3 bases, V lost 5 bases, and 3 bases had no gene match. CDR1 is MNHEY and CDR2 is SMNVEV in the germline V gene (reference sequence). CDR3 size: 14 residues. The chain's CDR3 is CASSPLAGGYEQYF. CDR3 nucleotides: TGTGCCAGCAGTCCCCTAGCGGGGGGCTACGAGCAGTACTTC.

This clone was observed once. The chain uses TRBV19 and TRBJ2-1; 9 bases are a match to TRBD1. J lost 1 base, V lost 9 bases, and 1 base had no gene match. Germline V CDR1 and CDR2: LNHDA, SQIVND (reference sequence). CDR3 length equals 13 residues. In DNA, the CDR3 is TGTGCCAGCGGACAGGGGTCCTACAATGAGCAGTTCTTC. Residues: CASGQGSYNEQFF.

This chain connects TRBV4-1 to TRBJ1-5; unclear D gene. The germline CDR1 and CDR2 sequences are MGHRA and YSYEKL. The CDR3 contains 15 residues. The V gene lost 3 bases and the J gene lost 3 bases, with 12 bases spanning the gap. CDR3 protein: CASSQSGLLNQPQHF. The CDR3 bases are TGCGCCAGCAGCCAGTCCGGGTTACTCAATCAGCCCCAGCATTTT.